What follows are 21 T cell receptor beta chains derived from one specimen sequenced in a study of T cell responses to AZD1222 COVID-19 vaccine. Profiling relied on immunoSEQ multiplex PCR, and the TCRdb table lists in-frame clones only, not all of them. The repertoire holds 80,000 or so clones, with 88% as singletons. The sample here was peripheral blood, taken on day 0 of MenACWY control vaccination. The receptors derive from an adult in good health.

V and J are TRBV19 and TRBJ2-7; possibly TRBD2 for D (6 bases). The germline gives CDR1 LNHDA, CDR2 SQIVND (reference sequence). Trimming removed 5 bases from V and 6 bases from J, with 17 bases in between. The CDR3 consists of 14 residues. Written as DNA, the CDR3 is TGTGCCAGTAGTGGAGGGACGTTGGACGGCGAGCAGTACTTC. Residues: CASSGGTLDGEQYF.

The J gene is TRBJ2-2, the V gene TRBV11-2; D not resolved. V gave up 3 bases and J gave up 1 base, with 15 bases separating them. Germline assignment: CDR1 SGHAT and CDR2 FQNNGV. CDR3 length: 17 residues. The CDR3 DNA is TGTGCCAGCAGCTTCCCCCGAGGCAGGATGAACACCGGGGAGCTGTTTTTT. This sequence encodes CASSFPRGRMNTGELFF.

This clone has only one observation. The chain carries TRBV4-1 and TRBJ1-2; D remains ambiguous. The CDR3 length is 14 residues. The V gene's germline CDR1 is MGHRA and CDR2 YSYEKL. Trimming removed 1 base from V and 0 bases from J, with 6 bases in between. CDR3 nucleotides: TGCGCCAGCAGCCAAGGGGGAGCTAACTATGGCTACACCTTC. Protein sequence: CASSQGGANYGYTF.

This clone was observed a handful of times. In DNA form, the CDR3 reads TGTGCCAGCAGCTTGAGGGTAGCGGGGGCCCTAAAAAACATTCAGTACTTC. Encoded protein: CASSLRVAGALKNIQYF. J is TRBJ2-4 and V is TRBV5-6; 9 bases line up with TRBD2. Germline V gives CDR1 SGHDT, CDR2 YYEEEE. V shed 1 base and J 4 bases; nucleotides not matched to a gene: 9. This CDR3 has 17 residues.

The chain couples TRBV12-3 or TRBV12-4 to TRBJ2-7; D gene ambiguous. CDR3 length equals 13 residues. Trimming shortened V by 2 bases and J by 6 bases, and 11 bases separated the two germline ends. The CDR3 nucleotides are TGTGCCAGCAGTTTAATGCTAGGGTTCGAGCAGTACTTC. It specifies CASSLMLGFEQYF.

CDR3 DNA: TGTGCCAGCAGCGCCTTGACAGGCCAAGAGACCCAGTACTTC. This encodes CASSALTGQETQYF. The chain is built from TRBV9 and TRBJ2-5, with a tentative D call TRBD1 (6 bases). Germline CDR1 SGDLS, CDR2 YYNGEE. The CDR3 consists of 14 residues. Trimming removed 3 bases from V and 1 base from J, with 10 bases in between.

This sequence joins TRBV7-9 and TRBJ1-6; perhaps TRBD1 as D (6 bases). CDR3 size: 13 residues. Per the germline V gene, CDR1 is SEHNR and CDR2 is FQNEAQ (reference sequence). Trimming cost V 6 bases and J 6 bases, with 9 bases left between them. CDR3 protein: CASSRDINSPLHF. In DNA form, the CDR3 reads TGTGCCAGCAGTCGGGACATTAATTCACCCCTCCACTTT.

This rearrangement joins TRBV30 to TRBJ1-2; tentatively, D is TRBD1 (5 bases). CDR1 is GTSNPN, CDR2 SVGIG, per germline (reference sequence). Deletions cut 2 bases from V and 5 bases from J, with 9 bases between. The CDR3 sequence is 12 residues long. The CDR3 here is CAWSPDTYGYTF. The CDR3 bases are TGTGCCTGGAGTCCGGACACGTATGGCTACACCTTC.

V gene TRBV5-4 combines with J gene TRBJ1-3; a weak D match, TRBD1 (5 bases). Between the trimmed V and J ends, which lost 4 bases and 0 bases, there was a span of 8 bases. The CDR3 length is 14 residues. Germline lookup yields CDR1 SGHNT and CDR2 YYREEE (reference sequence). CDR3 sequence reads: CASSAGDSGNTIYF. Written as DNA, the CDR3 is TGTGCCAGCAGCGCGGGGGACTCTGGAAACACCATATATTTT.

The V and J genes are TRBV11-2 and TRBJ1-1, with D perhaps matching TRBD1 (5 bases). V lost 6 bases to trimming and J lost 1 base, with 9 bases between them. Germline assignment: CDR1 SGHAT and CDR2 FQNNGV. CDR3 size: 13 residues. The CDR3 nucleotides read TGTGCCAGCAGTTTAACAGGGAACACTGAAGCTTTCTTT. Translation gives CASSLTGNTEAFF. Full variable domain (missing parts from reference TRBV11-2 and TRBJ1-1): EAGVAQSPRYKIIEKRQSVAFWCNPISGHATLYWYQQILGQGPKLLIQFQNNGVVDDSQLPKDRFSAERLKGVDSTLKIQPAKLEDSAVYLCASSLTGNTEAFFGQGTRLTVV.

The chain is built from TRBV30 and TRBJ1-2, with TRBD1 matching over 8 bases. This CDR3 is 14 amino acids long. Germline trimming cut 1 base from V and 8 bases from J; bases unmatched to any gene: 9. Germline lookup yields CDR1 GTSNPN and CDR2 SVGIG (reference sequence). The CDR3 loop reads CAWSAQQGARGYTF. The CDR3 coding sequence is TGTGCCTGGAGTGCCCAGCAGGGGGCGCGAGGCTACACCTTC.

The V gene is TRBV2, the J gene TRBJ1-2; D perhaps matches TRBD1 (5 bases). The CDR3 sequence is 14 residues long. V lost 7 bases, J lost 5 bases, and 17 bases lay in between. Germline assignment: CDR1 SNHLY and CDR2 FYNNEI. CDR3 DNA: TGTGCCAGCACATGGGGGGTGGGGGATTATGGCTACACCTTC. Protein: CASTWGVGDYGYTF.

The V gene is TRBV5-6, the J gene TRBJ1-6; possibly TRBD1 for D (5 bases). Trimming stripped 5 bases from V and 10 bases from J, with 10 bases between. CDR1 and CDR2 (germline): SGHDT, YYEEEE. The CDR3 covers 12 residues. The CDR3 spells CASRGTGSPLHF. CDR3 DNA sequence: TGTGCCAGCAGAGGGACCGGCTCACCCCTCCACTTT.

V is TRBV12-5 and J is TRBJ1-4; D is ambiguous. The length of the CDR3 is 13 residues. The V end lost 5 bases, the J end lost 8 bases, and 12 bases lay between the germline ends. Germline V CDR1 and CDR2: LGHNT, FRNRAP. The CDR3 DNA reads TGTGCTAGTGGTCAACAACTAGGGGAAAAACTGTTTTTT. It specifies CASGQQLGEKLFF.

The chain links TRBV7-8 to TRBJ2-7; no definite D call. Germline assignment: CDR1 SGHVS and CDR2 FQNEAQ. The CDR3 sequence is 13 residues long. Trimming cost V 2 bases and J 5 bases, with 10 bases left between them. CDR3 nucleotide sequence: TGTGCCAGCAGCTTAAAGAGAGCCAACGAGCAGTACTTC. Encoded protein: CASSLKRANEQYF.

This chain links TRBV4-1 with TRBJ1-1; 9 positions match TRBD1. CDR1 is MGHRA and CDR2 is YSYEKL in the germline V gene. With V trimmed by 4 bases and J by 3 bases, 12 bases remained unmatched. The CDR3 is 17 residues long. This chain's CDR3 is CASSLPRTGGADTEAFF. CDR3 in DNA: TGCGCCAGCAGCCTCCCCCGCACAGGGGGCGCCGACACTGAAGCTTTCTTT.

The V gene is TRBV4-1, the J gene TRBJ1-1; no clear D gene. This CDR3 is 13 amino acids long. Trimming took 4 bases from V and 5 from J, leaving 11 bases between them. The germline V gene encodes CDR1 MGHRA and CDR2 YSYEKL. CDR3 sequence reads: CASSRGRGTEAFF. The CDR3 DNA follows: TGCGCCAGCAGCCGAGGTCGAGGGACTGAAGCTTTCTTT.

The chain carries TRBV3-1 (or the pseudogene TRBV3-2) and TRBJ2-7; 8 positions match TRBD1. Germline loops: CDR1 LGHDT, CDR2 YNNKEL (reference sequence). The junction had 8 bases not matched to a gene; V was cut back by 4 bases and J by 6 bases. This CDR3 is 14 amino acids long. The CDR3 reads CASSPRLTGGEQYF. Written as DNA, the CDR3 is TGTGCCAGCAGCCCCCGACTCACAGGGGGCGAGCAGTACTTC.

Turning to this clone: Additional DNA sequences in this sample encode the identical CDR3. V gene TRBV5-6 combines with J gene TRBJ2-7; D is ambiguous. Germline V CDR1 and CDR2: SGHDT, YYEEEE. This CDR3 spans 11 amino acids. Trimming cost V 2 bases and J 3 bases, with 3 bases left between them. The CDR3 is CASSFSYEQYF. Written as DNA, the CDR3 is TGTGCCAGCAGCTTCAGCTACGAGCAGTACTTC. Looking up the rest from reference TRBV5-6 and TRBJ2-7 gives the full variable domain: DAGVTQSPTHLIKTRGQQVTLRCSPKSGHDTVSWYQQALGQGPQFIFQYYEEEERQRGNFPDRFSGHQFPNYSSELNVNALLLGDSALYLCASSFSYEQYFGPGTRLTVT.

The chain has TRBV7-3 and TRBJ2-7; D remains unclear. V was cut by 0 bases and J by 7 bases, with 10 bases left in between. Germline V lookup: CDR1 SGHTA, CDR2 FQGTGA. This CDR3 comprises 13 residues. In DNA, the CDR3 is TGTGCCAGCAGCTTAACCGGGTCACTAGAGCAGTACTTC. Protein: CASSLTGSLEQYF.

This clone was picked up one time. The chain uses TRBV7-9 and TRBJ1-4, with TRBD1 identical over 12 bases. Germline CDR1 reads SEHNR; CDR2 reads FQNEAQ (reference sequence). V shed 4 bases, J shed 11 bases, and the junction held 8 bases outside the gene matches. This CDR3 region has 15 residues. The CDR3 DNA reads TGTGCCAGCAGCTCCGGCGGGACAGGGGGCTCGAAACTGTTTTTT. It codes for CASSSGGTGGSKLFF.